This record covers a single T cell receptor beta chain. No antigen is known for it. Each donor's blood draw was 8.5 to 10 milliliters of peripheral blood. This sample was included in a study of blood T cells in healthy people across ages. Germline V gene data show CDR1 as SGHTA and CDR2 as FQGNSA. The junction had 4 bases not matched to a gene; V was cut back by 2 bases and J by 5 bases. This CDR3 is built from 14 residues. The second PCR ran about 6 to 11 cycles with a sample-barcoded 5' primer and J-beta primers. TCRdb ran MiXCR on the 5' RACE reads and lists one entry per CDR3 protein. The table includes 1 million or so distinct CDR3 sequences, under 45% detected once. General study results and limits: Among long-lived donors, naive CD4+ cells were more numerous and diversity higher than in aged donors. Roughly linearly, TCR beta diversity per million T cells fell as age increased.

Sequencing was performed on blood. The V and J genes are TRBV7-2 and TRBJ2-3, with 7 bases identical to TRBD2. The clonotype originates from a woman aged 60-75 years in good health. CDR3 nucleotides: TGTACCAGCAGCTTAACAGAGCGGGGAGATACGCAGTATTTT. Its protein is CTSSLTERGDTQYF.